This T cell receptor (beta chain) appears in the sequencing data of a study of regulatory T cells in long-lasting Graves disease. Indicated time point: newly diagnosed GD, antithyroid drugs for less than 3 months. The TCR library was prepared using RNA isolated from PBMCs. iRepertoire HTBI primers and Arm-PCR of CDR3 regions built TCR beta libraries. TCRdb fed the multiplex PCR reads into MiXCR, producing one record per CDR3 protein. The repertoire holds 400,000 to 500,000 distinct CDR3 sequences, with about 15% as singletons. V shed 5 bases, J shed 7 bases, and the junction held 6 bases outside the gene matches. This CDR3 is built from 14 residues. Germline V gives CDR1 KGHSH, CDR2 LQKENI. This clonotype showed up many times. The sample was also reused in another study, on T cells in Graves' hyperthyroidism and ophthalmopathy. This second study says: Ophthalmopathy was predicted by the model a median of about 6.5 months ahead of onset.

V and J are TRBV18 and TRBJ1-1; 11 bases agree with TRBD1. The source is a woman aged 40 to 55 with Graves disease. The specimen comprised peripheral blood mononuclear cells (PBMCs), sampled at new diagnosis, from a patient treated with antithyroid drugs. The CDR3: CASSELGTGGEAFF. The CDR3 nucleotides read TGTGCCAGCTCAGAGCTCGGGACAGGGGGTGAAGCTTTCTTT.